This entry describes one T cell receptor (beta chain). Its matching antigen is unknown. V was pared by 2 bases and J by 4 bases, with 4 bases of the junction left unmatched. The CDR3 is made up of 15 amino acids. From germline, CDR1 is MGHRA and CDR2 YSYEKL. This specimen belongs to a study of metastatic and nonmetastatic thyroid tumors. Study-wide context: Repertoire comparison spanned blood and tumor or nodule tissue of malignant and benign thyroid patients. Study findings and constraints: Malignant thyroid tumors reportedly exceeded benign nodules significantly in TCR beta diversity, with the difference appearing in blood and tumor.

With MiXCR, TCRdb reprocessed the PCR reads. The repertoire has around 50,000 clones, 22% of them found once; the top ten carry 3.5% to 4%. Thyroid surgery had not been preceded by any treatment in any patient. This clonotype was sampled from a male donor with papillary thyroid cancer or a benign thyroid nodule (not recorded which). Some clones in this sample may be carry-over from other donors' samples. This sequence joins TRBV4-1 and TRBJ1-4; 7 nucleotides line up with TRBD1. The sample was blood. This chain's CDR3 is CASSQHPGGNEKLFF. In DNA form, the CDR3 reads TGCGCCAGCAGCCAACACCCAGGGGGTAATGAAAAACTGTTTTTT.